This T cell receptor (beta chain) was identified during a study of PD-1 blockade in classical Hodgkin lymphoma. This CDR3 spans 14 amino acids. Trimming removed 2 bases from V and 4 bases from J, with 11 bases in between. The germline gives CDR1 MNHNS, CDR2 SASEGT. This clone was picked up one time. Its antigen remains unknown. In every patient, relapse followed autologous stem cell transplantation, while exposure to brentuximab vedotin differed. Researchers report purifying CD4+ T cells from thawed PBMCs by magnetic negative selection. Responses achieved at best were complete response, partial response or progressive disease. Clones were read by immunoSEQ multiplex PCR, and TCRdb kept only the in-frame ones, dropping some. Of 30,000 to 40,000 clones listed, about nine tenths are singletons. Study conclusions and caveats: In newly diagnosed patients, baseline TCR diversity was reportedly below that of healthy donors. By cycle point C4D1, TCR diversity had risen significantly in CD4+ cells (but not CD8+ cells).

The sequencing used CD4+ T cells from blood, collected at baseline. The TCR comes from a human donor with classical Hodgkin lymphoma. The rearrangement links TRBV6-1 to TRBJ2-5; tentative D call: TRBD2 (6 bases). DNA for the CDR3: TGTGCCAGCAGTGAACCGGGAGCAGGAGAGACCCAGTACTTC. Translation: CASSEPGAGETQYF.